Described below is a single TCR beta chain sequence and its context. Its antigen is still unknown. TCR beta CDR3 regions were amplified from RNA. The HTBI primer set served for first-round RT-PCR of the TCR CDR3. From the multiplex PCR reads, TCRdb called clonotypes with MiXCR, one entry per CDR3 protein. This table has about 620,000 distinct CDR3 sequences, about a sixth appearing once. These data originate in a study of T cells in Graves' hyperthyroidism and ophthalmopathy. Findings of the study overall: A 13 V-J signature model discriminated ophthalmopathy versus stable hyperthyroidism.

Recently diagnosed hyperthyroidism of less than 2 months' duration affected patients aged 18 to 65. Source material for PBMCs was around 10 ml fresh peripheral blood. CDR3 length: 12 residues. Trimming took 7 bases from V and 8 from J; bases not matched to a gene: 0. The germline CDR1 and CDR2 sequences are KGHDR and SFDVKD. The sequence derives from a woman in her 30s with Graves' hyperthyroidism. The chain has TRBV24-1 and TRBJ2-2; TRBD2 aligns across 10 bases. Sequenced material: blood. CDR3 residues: CATRGLAGELFF. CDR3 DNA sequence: TGTGCCACCAGGGGACTAGCGGGGGAGCTGTTTTTT.